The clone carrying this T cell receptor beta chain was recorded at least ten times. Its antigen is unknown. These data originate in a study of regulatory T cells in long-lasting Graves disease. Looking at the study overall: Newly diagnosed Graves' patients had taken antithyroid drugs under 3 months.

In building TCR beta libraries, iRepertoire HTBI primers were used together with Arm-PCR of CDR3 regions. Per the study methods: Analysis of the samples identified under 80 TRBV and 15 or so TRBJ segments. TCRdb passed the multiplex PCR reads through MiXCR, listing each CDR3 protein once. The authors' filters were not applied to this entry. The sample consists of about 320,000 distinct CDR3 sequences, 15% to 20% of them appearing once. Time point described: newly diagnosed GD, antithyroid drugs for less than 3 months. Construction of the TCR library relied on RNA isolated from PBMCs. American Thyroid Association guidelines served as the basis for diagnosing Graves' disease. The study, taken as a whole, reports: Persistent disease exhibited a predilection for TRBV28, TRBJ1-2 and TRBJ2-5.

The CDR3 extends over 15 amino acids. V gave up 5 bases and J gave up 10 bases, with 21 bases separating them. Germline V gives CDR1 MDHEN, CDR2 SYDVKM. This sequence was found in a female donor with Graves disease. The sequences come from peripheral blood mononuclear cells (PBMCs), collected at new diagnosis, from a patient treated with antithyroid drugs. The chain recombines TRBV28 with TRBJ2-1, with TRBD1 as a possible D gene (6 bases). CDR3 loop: CASSPWDTSFGEQFF. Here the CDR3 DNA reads TGTGCCAGCAGTCCTTGGGACACCTCGTTCGGCGAGCAGTTCTTC.